This T cell receptor (beta chain) was sequenced for a study of PD-L1 blockade in urothelial cancer. Whole-study context: Blood-derived samples held a median roughly 140,000 T cells.

Here immunoSEQ multiplex PCR was the method, and the copy in TCRdb shows in-frame clones only, minus some. Here the sample spans about 39,000 clones, roughly 91% being singletons. Trimming removed 6 bases from V and 7 bases from J; junction bases left unmatched: 9. This CDR3 has 15 amino acids. CDR1 SGHVS and CDR2 FNYEAQ come from the germline V gene. This sequence originates from a man in his sixties with urothelial cancer. V is TRBV7-6 and J is TRBJ2-1; TRBD2 agrees at 10 bases. The sample was PBMCs, taken around atezolizumab (anti-PD-L1) treatment. The CDR3 loop is CASSSPGLARNEQFF. The CDR3 nucleotides are TGTGCCAGCAGTTCCCCGGGACTAGCGCGGAATGAGCAGTTCTTC. Together with reference TRBV7-6 and TRBJ2-1, the CDR3 gives the full variable domain: GAGVSQSPRYKVTKRGQDVALRCDPISGHVSLYWYRQALGQGPEFLTYFNYEAQQDKSGLPNDRFSAERPEGSISTLTIQRTEQRDSAMYRCASSSPGLARNEQFFGPGTRLTVL.